A selection of T cell receptor beta chains follows, all from one sample in a study of T cell responses to AZD1222 COVID-19 vaccine. The assay was immunoSEQ multiplex PCR, and TCRdb's table has in-frame clones only and misses some. The profile shows 100,000 to 150,000 clones, about 90% of them singletons. Sample: peripheral blood, taken on day 0 of AZD1222 vaccination. The receptors originated from an adult in good health. The CDR3 runs from the conserved cysteine through the conserved F or W. The D gene is left open where the match is weak. Clone size is given for some rows only: seen once, a few or many times, or a class if the clone is expanded.

d_call	v_call	clone_size	j_call	cdr3_nt	cdr3_aa
NA	TRBV19	NA	TRBJ1-4	TGTGCCAGTAGTATAGGAAACAGTCCTAATGAAAAACTGTTTTTT	CASSIGNSPNEKLFF
NA	TRBV7-2	NA	TRBJ2-3	TGTGCCAGCAGCTTAGACAGTCTGGCAGATACGCAGTATTTT	CASSLDSLADTQYF
TRBD2	TRBV11-3	NA	TRBJ2-7	TGTGCCAGCACCACTGCGGGAGTCTACGAGCAGTACTTC	CASTTAGVYEQYF
TRBD1	TRBV4-1	NA	TRBJ1-2	TGCGCCAGCAGCCAAGCCGGGACAGACGGCTACACCTTC	CASSQAGTDGYTF
NA	TRBV10-3	NA	TRBJ1-1	TGTGCCATCAGTTCTCCGGACAGGAACACTGAAGCTTTCTTT	CAISSPDRNTEAFF
NA	TRBV9	NA	TRBJ2-3	TGTGCCAGCGGACCGACAGGTGGCCCAGATACGCAGTATTTT	CASGPTGGPDTQYF
TRBD1	TRBV27	NA	TRBJ1-5	TGTGCCAGCAGTCCCTTGACAGGGTTCGGTCAGCCCCAGCATTTT	CASSPLTGFGQPQHF
NA	TRBV30	NA	TRBJ1-4	TGTGCCTGGACCCGGAGCTTCGAAAAACTGTTTTTT	CAWTRSFEKLFF
NA	TRBV7-2	NA	TRBJ2-7	TGTGCCAGCAGCTTATCGGGCGGGACCCCCTACGAGCAGTACTTC	CASSLSGGTPYEQYF
TRBD1	TRBV3-1/TRBV3-2	NA	TRBJ1-5	TGTGCCAGCAGCCAAGAACAGGGGCGAGGTCAGCCCCAGCATTTT	CASSQEQGRGQPQHF
TRBD2	TRBV10-3	NA	TRBJ2-5	TGTGCCATCAGTGAGGCAGGGACTGGACTTCTAGCGGGAGTTCAAGAGACCCAGTACTTC	CAISEAGTGLLAGVQETQYF
NA	TRBV7-9	NA	TRBJ2-5	TGTGCCAGCAGCCATAGGACAAGTCAAGAGACCCAGTACTTC	CASSHRTSQETQYF
TRBD1	TRBV11-3	NA	TRBJ1-1	TGTGCCAGCAGCTCGACAGGGGTCGGGGGCACTGAAGCTTTCTTT	CASSSTGVGGTEAFF
TRBD2	TRBV5-1	NA	TRBJ2-5	TGCGCCAGCAGCTTGGTCGGCGGGACTACCCTCCAAGAGACCCAGTACTTC	CASSLVGGTTLQETQYF
TRBD1	TRBV6-5	NA	TRBJ1-5	TGTGCCAGCAGTTACCTTGGACAGGGCCGGAGTCAGCCCCAGCATTTT	CASSYLGQGRSQPQHF
NA	TRBV3-1/TRBV3-2	NA	TRBJ2-4	TGTGCCAGCAGCCAAAGCAGGGCCAAAAACATTCAGTACTTC	CASSQSRAKNIQYF
NA	TRBV27	NA	TRBJ2-7	TGTGCCAGCTCCCCGGGGATTGGAGGGTACGAGCAGTACTTC	CASSPGIGGYEQYF
TRBD1	TRBV6-4	NA	TRBJ2-7	TGTGCCAGCAGTGGGGTAAACAGGGGCCCCTACGAGCAGTACTTC	CASSGVNRGPYEQYF
TRBD1	TRBV9	NA	TRBJ1-1	TGTGCCAGCAGCGTAGATGTGGGACAGGCTGAAGCTTTCTTT	CASSVDVGQAEAFF
TRBD2	TRBV9	NA	TRBJ2-1	TGTGCCAGCTCTCGGGCGGGAGTTAACTCCTACAATGAGCAGTTCTTC	CASSRAGVNSYNEQFF
NA	TRBV27	NA	TRBJ2-7	TGTGCCAGCAGTTTAGTGGGTTCGTACTACGAGCAGTACTTC	CASSLVGSYYEQYF
TRBD1	TRBV5-6	once	TRBJ1-6	TGTGCCAGCAGCTTCGGACAGGGCCTTAGCCCCCTCCACTTT	CASSFGQGLSPLHF
NA	TRBV6-1	NA	TRBJ2-5	TGTGCCAGCAGTGAAGGCCAGGTGTACCAAGAGACCCAGTACTTC	CASSEGQVYQETQYF
TRBD1	TRBV11-3	NA	TRBJ2-1	TGTGCCAGCACCCCAGGGGGTCTCCCCGTCTATGAGCAGTTCTTC	CASTPGGLPVYEQFF
NA	TRBV3-1/TRBV3-2	few	TRBJ2-2	TGTGCCAGCAGCCAAGATAGGTGGGTTTTCCCCTCCCGGGGCACCGGGGAGCTGTTTTTT	CASSQDRWVFPSRGTGELFF
NA	TRBV6-1	few	TRBJ1-2	TGTGCCAGCAGTGATCCAATCCTCGGGATCAACTATGGCTACACCTTC	CASSDPILGINYGYTF
NA	TRBV30	NA	TRBJ2-1	TGTGCCTGGAGTCCCGAGTACTCCTACAATGAGCAGTTCTTC	CAWSPEYSYNEQFF
NA	TRBV6-1	NA	TRBJ2-7	TGTGCCAGCAGTGAAGGCCCCCCCTACGAGCAGTACTTC	CASSEGPPYEQYF
NA	TRBV27	NA	TRBJ1-6	TGTGCCAGCAGAGAAGACAGGCCGAGCTCCTATAATTCACCCCTCCACTTT	CASREDRPSSYNSPLHF
NA	TRBV6-2/TRBV6-3	NA	TRBJ2-2	TGTGCCAGCAGCGACTCCCACCGGCGGCTGTTTTTT	CASSDSHRRLFF
NA	TRBV19	NA	TRBJ2-5	TGTGCCACCAAACCCCAGGGGAGTGTAGAGACCCAGTACTTC	CATKPQGSVETQYF
TRBD1	TRBV6-6	few	TRBJ1-1	TGTGCCAGCAGTCAACCCACCGGGACAGGGCCGAACACTGAAGCTTTCTTT	CASSQPTGTGPNTEAFF
NA	TRBV7-2	NA	TRBJ2-5	TGTGCCAGCAAAGGATCGAGCACAGTGTACCAAGAGACCCAGTACTTC	CASKGSSTVYQETQYF
NA	TRBV6-2/TRBV6-3	NA	TRBJ1-1	TGTGCCAGCAGCAGAACAGGGCCTCCCTATGAAGCTTTCTTT	CASSRTGPPYEAFF
NA	TRBV25-1	NA	TRBJ1-5	TGTGCCAGCAGTCCCTCGGGGGGGTCCTCCCAGCCCCAGCATTTT	CASSPSGGSSQPQHF
TRBD1	TRBV29-1	NA	TRBJ1-1	TGCAGCGTTCGAGGACAGGGGGCATCGGCGGAAGCTTTCTTT	CSVRGQGASAEAFF
NA	TRBV7-9	NA	TRBJ1-2	TGTGCCAGCAGCTCCCAAGGGGGGCTCGGTGGCTACACCTTC	CASSSQGGLGGYTF
TRBD2	TRBV2	NA	TRBJ2-3	TGTGCCAGCAGTTATTCAAGCGGGGGGGGATTTGTGGGCCCAGATACGCAGTATTTT	CASSYSSGGGFVGPDTQYF
NA	TRBV24-1	NA	TRBJ2-1	TGTGCCACCAGTGATTCGGGTACAAACTACAATGAGCAGTTCTTC	CATSDSGTNYNEQFF
TRBD1	TRBV7-9	NA	TRBJ2-1	TGTGCCAGCAGCTTGGCAGGGGGTAGAAATGAGCAGTTCTTC	CASSLAGGRNEQFF
TRBD1	TRBV19	NA	TRBJ1-4	TGTGCCAGTAGCCCTGGGTTGACAGGGGGTCGTGAAAAACTGTTTTTT	CASSPGLTGGREKLFF
NA	TRBV6-2/TRBV6-3	once	TRBJ1-1	TGTGCCAGCAGTTTCGGTGGGACTGAAGCTTTCTTT	CASSFGGTEAFF